Included here is one TCR beta chain sequence, with context. Its antigen is unknown. There are 12 residues in the CDR3. The V gene's germline CDR1 is MNHNS and CDR2 SASEGT. With 7 bases removed from V and 9 bases from J, the gap between germline ends came to 13 bases. The unsorted samples had 80 million to 95 million PBMCs used for genomic DNA. This entry is derived from a study of shared clonotypes between healthy human individuals. Genomic DNA (from each subset) was split evenly across several immunoSEQ plates. The protocol was immunoSEQ multiplex PCR, while the TCRdb copy is restricted to in-frame clones and leaves out a portion. The sample includes fewer than 550,000 clones, almost 80% of them seen just once. General observations from the study: Sharing of clonotypes among donors was expected to vary with sequencing depth. Sampling included only blood; tissue repertoires likely differ.

The chain links TRBV6-1 to TRBJ1-5, with D unclear. This clonotype was obtained from a woman in her 40s in good health. Some clones in this sample may be carry-over from other donors' samples. Input material: PBMCs. The CDR3 DNA reads as TGTGCCAGCACTAACGGTTTAAGGCCCCAGCATTTT. Translating gives CASTNGLRPQHF.